This T cell receptor beta chain was recovered during a study of CD8+ T cells in alopecia areata. V was pared by 5 bases and J by 2 bases, with 7 bases between. The CDR3 extends over 13 amino acids. Per the germline V gene, CDR1 is LNHDA and CDR2 is SQIVND (reference sequence). Extracted RNA was reverse transcribed into cDNA, the sequencing template. Measured with immunoSEQ multiplex PCR; TCRdb has only the in-frame clones, and not every one. The sample lists around 100,000 clones, less than 50% seen once, with about 1.4% in the top ten. The chain joins TRBV19 to TRBJ2-1; unclear D gene. This TCR was recovered from a human donor with alopecia areata. What was sequenced was CD4+ T cells sorted from blood. CDR3 bases: TGTGCCAGTAGTGACGGAACCTACAATGAGCAGTTCTTC. This gives the protein CASSDGTYNEQFF.